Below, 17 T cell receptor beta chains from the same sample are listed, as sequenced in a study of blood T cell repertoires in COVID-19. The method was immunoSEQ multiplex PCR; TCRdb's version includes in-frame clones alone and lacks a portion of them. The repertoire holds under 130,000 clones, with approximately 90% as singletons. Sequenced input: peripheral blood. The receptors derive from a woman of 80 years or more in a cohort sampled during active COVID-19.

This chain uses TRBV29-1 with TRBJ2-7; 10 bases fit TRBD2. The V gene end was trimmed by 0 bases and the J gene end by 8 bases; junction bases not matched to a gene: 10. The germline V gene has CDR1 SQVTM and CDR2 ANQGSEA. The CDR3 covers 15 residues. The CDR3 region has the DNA TGCAGCGTTGAAGATCTTCCTAGCGGGAGACAACAGCAGTACTTC. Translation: CSVEDLPSGRQQQYF.

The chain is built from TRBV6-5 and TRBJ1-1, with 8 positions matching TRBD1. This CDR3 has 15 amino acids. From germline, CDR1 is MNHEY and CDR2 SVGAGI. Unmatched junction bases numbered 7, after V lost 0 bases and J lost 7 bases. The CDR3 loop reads CASSYSGQVLGEAFF. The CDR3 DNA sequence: TGTGCCAGCAGTTACTCGGGACAGGTCCTCGGTGAAGCTTTCTTT.

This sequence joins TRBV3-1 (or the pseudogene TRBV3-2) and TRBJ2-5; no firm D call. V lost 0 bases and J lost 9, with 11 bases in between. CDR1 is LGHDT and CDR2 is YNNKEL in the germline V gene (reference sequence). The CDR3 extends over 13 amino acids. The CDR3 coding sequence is TGTGCCAGCAGCCAAGAAGGCGGCTGGGCCCAGTACTTC. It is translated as CASSQEGGWAQYF.

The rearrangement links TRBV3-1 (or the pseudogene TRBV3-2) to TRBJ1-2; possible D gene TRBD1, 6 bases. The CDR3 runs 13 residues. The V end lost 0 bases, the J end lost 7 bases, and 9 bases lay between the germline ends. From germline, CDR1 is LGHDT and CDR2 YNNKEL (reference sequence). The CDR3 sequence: CASSQEGAGGYTF. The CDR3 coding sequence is TGTGCCAGCAGCCAAGAGGGGGCTGGTGGCTACACCTTC.

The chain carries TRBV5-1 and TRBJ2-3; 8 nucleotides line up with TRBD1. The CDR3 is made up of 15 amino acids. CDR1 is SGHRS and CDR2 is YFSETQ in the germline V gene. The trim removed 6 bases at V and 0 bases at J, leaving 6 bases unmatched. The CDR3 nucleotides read TGCGCCAGCACACCAGGGGGCCATAGCACAGATACGCAGTATTTT. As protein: CASTPGGHSTDTQYF.

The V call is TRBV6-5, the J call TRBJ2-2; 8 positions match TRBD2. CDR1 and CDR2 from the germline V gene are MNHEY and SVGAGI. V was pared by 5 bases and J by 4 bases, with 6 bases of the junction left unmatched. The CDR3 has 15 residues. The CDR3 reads CASSNGGASTGELFF. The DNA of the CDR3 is TGTGCCAGCAGTAACGGGGGGGCTAGCACCGGGGAGCTGTTTTTT.

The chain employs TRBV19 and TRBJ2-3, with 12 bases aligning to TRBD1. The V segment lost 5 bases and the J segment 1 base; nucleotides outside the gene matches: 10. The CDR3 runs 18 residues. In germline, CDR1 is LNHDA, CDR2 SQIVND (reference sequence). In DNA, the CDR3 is TGTGCCAGTAGTTCTTCCGGGACAGGGGGCTCGGGCACAGATACGCAGTATTTT. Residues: CASSSSGTGGSGTDTQYF.

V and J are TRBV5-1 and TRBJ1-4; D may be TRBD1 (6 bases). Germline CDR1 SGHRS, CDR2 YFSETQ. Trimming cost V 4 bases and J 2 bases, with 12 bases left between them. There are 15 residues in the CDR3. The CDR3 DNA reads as TGCGCCAGCAGCCTCGGACAGAAGACTAATGAAAAACTGTTTTTT. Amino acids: CASSLGQKTNEKLFF.

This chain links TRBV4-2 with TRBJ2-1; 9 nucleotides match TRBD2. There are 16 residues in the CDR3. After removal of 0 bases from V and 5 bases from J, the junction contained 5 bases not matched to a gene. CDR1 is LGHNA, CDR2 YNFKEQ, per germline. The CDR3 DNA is TGTGCCAGCAGCCAAGATCCGCGGGGGGGCCACAATGAGCAGTTCTTC. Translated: CASSQDPRGGHNEQFF.

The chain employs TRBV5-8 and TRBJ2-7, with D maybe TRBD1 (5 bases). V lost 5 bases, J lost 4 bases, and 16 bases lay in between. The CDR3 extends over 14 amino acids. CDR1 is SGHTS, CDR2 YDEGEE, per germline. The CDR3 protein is CASSITGRPYEQYF. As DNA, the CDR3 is TGTGCCAGCAGTATTACAGGAAGGCCATACGAGCAGTACTTC. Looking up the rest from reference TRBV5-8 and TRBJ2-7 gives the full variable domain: EAGVTQSPTHLIKTRGQQATLRCSPISGHTSVYWYQQALGLGLQFLLWYDEGEERNRGNFPPRFSGRQFPNYSSELNVNALELEDSALYLCASSITGRPYEQYFGPGTRLTVT.

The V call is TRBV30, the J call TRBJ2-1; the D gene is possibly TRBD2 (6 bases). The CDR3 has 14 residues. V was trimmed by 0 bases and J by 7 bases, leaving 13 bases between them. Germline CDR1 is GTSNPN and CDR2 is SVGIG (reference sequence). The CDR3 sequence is CAWSVRGTFNEQFF. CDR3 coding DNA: TGTGCCTGGAGTGTACGAGGGACTTTTAATGAGCAGTTCTTC. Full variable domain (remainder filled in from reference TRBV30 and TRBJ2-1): SQTIHQWPATLVQPVGSPLSLECTVEGTSNPNLYWYRQAAGRGLQLLFYSVGIGQISSEVPQNLSASRPQDRQFILSSKKLLLSDSGFYLCAWSVRGTFNEQFFGPGTRLTVL.

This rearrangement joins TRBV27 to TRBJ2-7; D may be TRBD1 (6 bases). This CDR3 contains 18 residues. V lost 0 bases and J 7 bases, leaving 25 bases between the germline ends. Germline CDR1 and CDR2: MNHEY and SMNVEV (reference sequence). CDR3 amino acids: CASSLSKVALGARGEQYF. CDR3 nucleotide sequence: TGTGCCAGCAGTTTATCGAAGGTAGCTCTGGGGGCTAGGGGAGAGCAGTACTTC.

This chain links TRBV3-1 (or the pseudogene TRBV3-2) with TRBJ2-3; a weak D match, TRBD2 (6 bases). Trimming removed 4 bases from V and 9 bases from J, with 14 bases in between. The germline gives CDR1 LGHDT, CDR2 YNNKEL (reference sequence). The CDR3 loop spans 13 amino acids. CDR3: CASSPRRGYTQYF. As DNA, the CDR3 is TGTGCCAGCAGCCCCCGGAGGGGCTACACGCAGTATTTT.

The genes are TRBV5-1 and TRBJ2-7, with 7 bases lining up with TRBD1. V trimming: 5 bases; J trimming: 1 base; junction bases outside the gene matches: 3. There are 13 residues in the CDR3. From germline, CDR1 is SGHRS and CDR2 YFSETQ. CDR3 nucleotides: TGCGCCAGCAGAGGGGGACAGTCCTACGAGCAGTACTTC. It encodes CASRGGQSYEQYF.

DNA for the CDR3: TGTGCCACCAGTGAAAACCCCGGGACAGGGGGGGACACCGGGGAGCTGTTTTTT. Translation: CATSENPGTGGDTGELFF. The chain employs TRBV24-1 and TRBJ2-2, with 11 bases matching TRBD1. Per the germline V gene, CDR1 is KGHDR and CDR2 is SFDVKD. V gave up 4 bases and J gave up 3 bases; unmatched junction bases: 9. The CDR3 covers 18 residues.

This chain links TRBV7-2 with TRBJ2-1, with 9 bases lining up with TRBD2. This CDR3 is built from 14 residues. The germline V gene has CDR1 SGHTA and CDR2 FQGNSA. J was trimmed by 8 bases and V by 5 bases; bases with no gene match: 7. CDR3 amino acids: CASSRSSGADEQFF. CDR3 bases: TGTGCCAGCAGCCGGTCTAGCGGGGCCGATGAGCAGTTCTTC. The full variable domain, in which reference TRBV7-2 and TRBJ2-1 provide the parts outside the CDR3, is GAGVSQSPSNKVTEKGKDVELRCDPISGHTALYWYRQSLGQGLEFLIYFQGNSAPDKSGLPSDRFSAERTGGSVSTLTIQRTQQEDSAVYLCASSRSSGADEQFFGPGTRLTVL.

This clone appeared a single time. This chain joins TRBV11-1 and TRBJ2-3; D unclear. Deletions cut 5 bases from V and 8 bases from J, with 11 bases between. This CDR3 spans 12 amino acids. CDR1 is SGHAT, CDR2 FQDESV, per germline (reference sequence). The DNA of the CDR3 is TGTGCCAGCAGCGAAAACTATGGTACGCAGTATTTT. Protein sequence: CASSENYGTQYF.